Below are 3 T cell receptor beta chains sequenced from a single sample in a study of blood T cell repertoires in COVID-19. Clones were sequenced by immunoSEQ multiplex PCR, and TCRdb holds only the in-frame ones, with some missing. In the table there are about 410,000 clones, around nine tenths of which are singletons. The sequenced material came from PBMCs or T cells enriched from blood (not recorded which). The receptors come from a woman aged 30 to 39 who had recovered from COVID-19.

V and J are TRBV7-2 and TRBJ2-1; D is possibly TRBD2 (6 bases). Germline V gene data show CDR1 as SGHTA and CDR2 as FQGNSA. Trimming took 1 base from V and 7 from J, leaving 20 bases between them. The CDR3 has 17 residues. The CDR3 protein is CASSLGGLAVINNEQFF. The CDR3 bases are TGTGCCAGCAGCTTAGGGGGGTTAGCGGTAATTAATAATGAGCAGTTCTTC.

This clone was recorded a few times. The V call is TRBV5-1, the J call TRBJ1-2; 7 bases align to TRBD1. V lost 0 bases, J lost 4 bases, and 6 bases stayed unmatched. Germline CDR1 reads SGHRS; CDR2 reads YFSETQ. This CDR3 spans 15 amino acids. CDR3 sequence (DNA): TGCGCCAGCAGCTTGGGCCGAGACAGGGCCTATGGCTACACCTTC. Amino acid sequence: CASSLGRDRAYGYTF.

This clone was picked up a small number of times. This same CDR3 is encoded by further DNA sequences in the sample. The gene calls are TRBV12-3 or TRBV12-4 and TRBJ1-1; no clear D. CDR3 size: 11 residues. The germline V and J ends were trimmed by 6 bases and 5 bases, with 7 bases remaining between them. CDR3 in DNA: TGTGCCAGCAGCCCGCAGACTGAAGCTTTCTTT. Protein sequence: CASSPQTEAFF.